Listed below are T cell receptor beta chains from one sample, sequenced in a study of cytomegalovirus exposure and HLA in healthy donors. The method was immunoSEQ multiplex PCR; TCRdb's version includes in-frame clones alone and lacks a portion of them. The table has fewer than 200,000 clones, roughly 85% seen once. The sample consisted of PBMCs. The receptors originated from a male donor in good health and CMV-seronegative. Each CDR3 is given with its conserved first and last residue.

CASRKDSLDQPQHF	TRBV2	TRBJ1-5
CASSVWSGGYTF	TRBV9	TRBJ1-2
CASREGLAEKNTGELFF	TRBV7-9	TRBJ2-2
CASSITYQPQHF	TRBV5-8	TRBJ1-5
CASSPRGTSSGANVLTF	TRBV7-2	TRBJ2-6
CASSGRGRAGSSYEQYF	TRBV10-1	TRBJ2-7
CAWMLTSANTEAFF	TRBV30	TRBJ1-1
CASSETLLYEQYF	TRBV7-9	TRBJ2-7
CASSYTPQAYEQYF	TRBV6-5	TRBJ2-7
CASSEYRDSGYTF	TRBV6-1	TRBJ1-2
CASSQDAGLAGVGTQYF	TRBV4-3	TRBJ2-5
CASSQTGYTDTQYF	TRBV7-3	TRBJ2-3
CASSPGTSGQTGELFF	TRBV7-7	TRBJ2-2
CASRPGQSGNTIYF	TRBV6-5	TRBJ1-3
CASSLGAVDERPQHF	TRBV7-9	TRBJ1-5
CASSPGQGLEQYF	TRBV18	TRBJ2-7
CSSSLSQGLEAFF	TRBV7-9	TRBJ1-1
CASSFRGTSYEQYF	TRBV5-6	TRBJ2-7
CASSLALTGGGYTF	TRBV7-8	TRBJ1-2
CASSYGGTGAYEQYF	TRBV6-5	TRBJ2-7
CASSLVGTSGGTEQFF	TRBV5-1	TRBJ2-1
CASLNDRAYGYTF	TRBV18	TRBJ1-2
CASKIASNTGELFF	TRBV28	TRBJ2-2
CASSLNSGTANSPLHF	TRBV4-1	TRBJ1-6
CASSEGGNKNIQYF	TRBV7-6	TRBJ2-4
CASSAGQGNNSPLHF	TRBV28	TRBJ1-6
CASSTKTGWVLDSTEAFF	TRBV5-4	TRBJ1-1
CASRVRGGDEKLFF	TRBV11-2	TRBJ1-4
CASSPQAPSGSQETQYF	TRBV18	TRBJ2-5
CASGRDRNQPQHF	TRBV6-1	TRBJ1-5
CASSLTAQETQYF	TRBV7-3	TRBJ2-5
CASSLDGGGGRRNEQFF	TRBV5-1	TRBJ2-1
CASRLPGQHNEQFF	TRBV27	TRBJ2-1
CASSQNRVTEAFF	TRBV27	TRBJ1-1
CASSERGTGYEKLFF	TRBV6-1	TRBJ1-4
CASSPGLAGSGGELFF	TRBV7-6	TRBJ2-2
CASTRTGGLDYGYTF	TRBV5-1	TRBJ1-2
CAWAGLAGAKWGNEQFF	TRBV30	TRBJ2-1
CASSLAQQLETQYF	TRBV7-2	TRBJ2-5
CASSSDTRLEAFF	TRBV27	TRBJ1-1
CASSQETGGTEAFF	TRBV18	TRBJ1-1
CASSEVASGGWSTDTQYF	TRBV6-1	TRBJ2-3
CSVAGPAGGVGELFF	TRBV29-1	TRBJ2-2
CASSESEVGYTF	TRBV6-5	TRBJ1-2
CASSQVVNSGRYNEQFF	TRBV4-3	TRBJ2-1